One and the same sample provided the 26 T cell receptor beta chains below, sequenced in a study of blood T cell repertoires in COVID-19. Profiling relied on immunoSEQ multiplex PCR, and the TCRdb table lists in-frame clones only, not all of them. The data hold 25,000 to 30,000 clones, with about 87% observed a single time. Specimen: peripheral blood. These receptors came from a man in his 70s with active COVID-19.

This chain links TRBV2 with TRBJ1-6; D not certain. The CDR3 extends over 13 amino acids. Germline-derived CDR1 and CDR2 are SNHLY and FYNNEI. With 5 bases removed from V and 9 bases from J, the gap between germline ends came to 11 bases. CDR3 protein: CASSPPPGSPLHF. CDR3 bases: TGTGCCAGCAGTCCCCCCCCGGGTTCACCCCTCCACTTT.

CDR3 bases: TGTGCCAGCAGCCAACACAGTAGTAGCAATCAGCCCCAGCATTTT. Protein sequence: CASSQHSSSNQPQHF. The rearrangement links TRBV4-2 to TRBJ1-5; D gene unclear. Trimming stripped 2 bases from V and 0 bases from J, with 8 bases between. From germline, CDR1 is LGHNA and CDR2 YNFKEQ. CDR3 length: 15 residues.

This rearrangement joins TRBV7-2 to TRBJ2-7; 9 bases align to TRBD2. J gave up 1 base and V 5 bases, and 6 bases lay outside the gene matches. The CDR3 extends over 15 amino acids. In germline, CDR1 is SGHTA, CDR2 FQGNSA. The DNA of the CDR3 is TGTGCCAGCAGCGAAGGGCGGGGGGGGTCCTACGAGCAGTACTTC. It is translated as CASSEGRGGSYEQYF.

The chain employs TRBV11-3 and TRBJ2-5; 9 bases align to TRBD2. This CDR3 spans 12 amino acids. V lost 6 bases, J lost 4 bases, and 0 bases stayed unmatched. CDR1 is SGHNT and CDR2 is YENEEA in the germline V gene. CDR3 amino acids: CASSSGGETQYF. The CDR3 DNA follows: TGTGCCAGCAGTAGCGGGGGAGAGACCCAGTACTTC.

This clone came up a few times. CDR3 amino acids: CASSEGTSSNQPQHF. DNA for the CDR3: TGTGCCAGCAGCGAAGGGACAAGTAGCAATCAGCCCCAGCATTTT. The V call is TRBV7-9, the J call TRBJ1-5; possibly TRBD1 for D (6 bases). Germline V gives CDR1 SEHNR, CDR2 FQNEAQ (reference sequence). Trimming took 5 bases from V and 0 from J, leaving 11 bases between them. This CDR3 spans 15 amino acids.

This clone was counted only a few times. This chain links TRBV29-1 with TRBJ1-4; the match to TRBD1 covers 9 bases. The trim removed 5 bases at V and 8 bases at J, leaving 3 bases unmatched. The germline V gene encodes CDR1 SQVTM and CDR2 ANQGSEA. This CDR3 is 12 amino acids long. The CDR3 is CSVSGQGEKLFF. Here the CDR3 DNA reads TGCAGCGTTTCTGGACAGGGGGAAAAACTGTTTTTT.

The chain is built from TRBV19 and TRBJ1-1, with 9 bases fitting TRBD1. V was clipped by 9 bases and J by 5 bases; unmatched bases: 7. This CDR3 is built from 13 residues. Germline lookup yields CDR1 LNHDA and CDR2 SQIVND (reference sequence). CDR3 amino acids: CASSSDRGTEAFF. The CDR3 DNA sequence: TGTGCCAGCTCAAGCGACAGGGGGACTGAAGCTTTCTTT.

This clone was picked up a small number of times. The chain carries TRBV5-6 and TRBJ2-5; 10 bases are shared with TRBD1. Per germline, CDR1 SGHDT and CDR2 YYEEEE. The trim removed 4 bases at V and 4 bases at J, leaving 7 bases unmatched. This CDR3 is built from 15 residues. The CDR3, as DNA: TGTGCCAGCAGCAGGACAGGGGGGAATCTAGAGACCCAGTACTTC. Amino acid sequence: CASSRTGGNLETQYF.

V and J are TRBV7-2 and TRBJ2-3, with 12 bases that match TRBD2. The CDR3 is made up of 15 amino acids. The V gene's germline CDR1 is SGHTA and CDR2 FQGNSA. Germline trimming cut 3 bases from V and 4 bases from J; bases unmatched to any gene: 2. The CDR3 is CASSFLAGGPDTQYF. CDR3 nucleotide sequence: TGTGCCAGCAGCTTCCTAGCGGGGGGGCCAGATACGCAGTATTTT.

The genes are TRBV5-4 and TRBJ2-6, with 7 bases lining up with TRBD1. CDR3 length equals 17 residues. The ends lost 4 bases at V and 2 bases at J; junction bases unmatched: 9. Germline CDR1 reads SGHNT; CDR2 reads YYREEE (reference sequence). The CDR3 sequence is CASSAPGQSPGANVLTF. In nucleotides, the CDR3 is TGTGCCAGCAGCGCACCGGGACAGTCTCCTGGGGCCAACGTCCTGACTTTC.

This sequence joins TRBV6-2 or TRBV6-3 and TRBJ1-6; 9 positions agree with TRBD1. The germline V gene encodes CDR1 MNHEY and CDR2 SVGEGT. CDR3 length equals 16 residues. The ends lost 4 bases at V and 5 bases at J; junction bases unmatched: 6. The CDR3 sequence: CASSSSDRGDNSPLHF. CDR3 nucleotides: TGTGCCAGCAGTTCCTCAGACAGGGGGGATAATTCACCCCTCCACTTT.

CDR3 in amino acids: CASSPGGSSYEQYF. CDR3 in DNA: TGTGCCAGCTCACCAGGGGGGAGCTCCTACGAGCAGTACTTC. The V and J genes are TRBV18 and TRBJ2-7; possibly TRBD2 for D (6 bases). The CDR3 has 14 amino acids. The germline CDR1 and CDR2 sequences are KGHSH and LQKENI. V was pared by 2 bases and J by 0 bases, with 8 bases between.

V gene TRBV5-4 combines with J gene TRBJ1-6, with 7 bases matching TRBD1. From germline, CDR1 is SGHNT and CDR2 YYREEE (reference sequence). J was trimmed by 7 bases and V by 4 bases; bases with no gene match: 14. This CDR3 region has 17 residues. CDR3 protein: CASSGRGGGTVNSPLHF. In nucleotides, the CDR3 is TGTGCCAGCAGCGGAAGGGGTGGGGGGACAGTCAATTCACCCCTCCACTTT.

The J gene is TRBJ2-3, the V gene TRBV30, with D unresolved. The CDR3 contains 12 residues. V lost 0 bases and J 6 bases, leaving 7 bases between the germline ends. The germline V gene has CDR1 GTSNPN and CDR2 SVGIG (reference sequence). Here the CDR3 DNA reads TGTGCCTGGAGTGTAACCCGGGATACGCAGTATTTT. As protein: CAWSVTRDTQYF.

The rearrangement joins TRBV12-5 to TRBJ2-2; 9 bases align to TRBD1. V was pared by 4 bases and J by 1 base, with 7 bases of the junction left unmatched. The CDR3 contains 17 residues. Germline V gene sequence: CDR1 LGHNT, CDR2 FRNRAP. DNA for the CDR3: TGTGCTAGTGGTTCCGCACCGGGACAGGGGAACACCGGGGAGCTGTTTTTT. Its translation is CASGSAPGQGNTGELFF. Drawing the rest from reference TRBV12-5 and TRBJ2-2, the complete variable domain is DARVTQTPRHKVTEMGQEVTMRCQPILGHNTVFWYRQTMMQGLELLAYFRNRAPLDDSGMPKDRFSAEMPDATLATLKIQPSEPRDSAVYFCASGSAPGQGNTGELFFGEGSRLTVL.

In this sample, this clone turned up once. The chain links TRBV28 to TRBJ2-2; possibly TRBD2 for D (5 bases). The germline V and J ends were trimmed by 7 bases and 5 bases, with 11 bases remaining between them. Germline V CDR1 and CDR2: MDHEN, SYDVKM. CDR3 length: 13 residues. Here the CDR3 DNA reads TGTGCCAGCAACCGCCCGGGAACCGGGGAGCTGTTTTTT. Residues: CASNRPGTGELFF.

This clone was recorded once. The V call is TRBV5-6, the J call TRBJ2-1; a possible D gene is TRBD2 (7 bases). The CDR3 runs to 12 residues. Germline V gene sequence: CDR1 SGHDT, CDR2 YYEEEE. V lost 10 bases to trimming and J lost 4 bases, with 12 bases between them. This CDR3 reads CASRGGYNEQFF. The CDR3, as DNA: TGTGCCTCGAGGGGGGGTTACAATGAGCAGTTCTTC.

CDR3 nucleotides: TGTGCCAGTAGTCCCCCGGGACAGAGTCCCTACGAGCAGTACTTC. Translated: CASSPPGQSPYEQYF. This chain links TRBV19 with TRBJ2-7, with 7 bases fitting TRBD1. J lost 2 bases, V lost 5 bases, and 9 bases had no gene match. This CDR3 spans 15 amino acids. Germline V gene sequence: CDR1 LNHDA, CDR2 SQIVND (reference sequence).

The chain joins TRBV12-5 to TRBJ2-1; perhaps TRBD2 as D (5 bases). V lost 2 bases, J lost 0 bases, and 8 bases lay in between. CDR1 LGHNT and CDR2 FRNRAP come from the germline V gene. The CDR3 consists of 15 residues. The CDR3: CASGLWTGSYNEQFF. In DNA, the CDR3 is TGTGCTAGTGGTTTGTGGACTGGCTCCTACAATGAGCAGTTCTTC.

This sequence joins TRBV6-1 and TRBJ1-5; D uncertain. Germline V lookup: CDR1 MNHNS, CDR2 SASEGT. Trimming cost V 2 bases and J 6 bases, with 14 bases left between them. The CDR3 totals 15 residues. The CDR3 DNA is TGTGCCAGCAGTGAACTAGATGACCGAGGTCAGCCCCAGCATTTT. Its protein is CASSELDDRGQPQHF.

This clone has just a few counts. The gene calls are TRBV15 and TRBJ2-7, with a possible D match to TRBD2 (5 bases). V lost 1 base, J lost 3 bases, and 13 bases lay in between. CDR1 is LNHNV, CDR2 YYDKDF, per germline (reference sequence). This CDR3 contains 15 residues. CDR3 region: CATSRVGGEYYEQYF. DNA of the CDR3: TGTGCCACCAGCAGAGTCGGAGGAGAGTACTACGAGCAGTACTTC. Full variable domain (outside the CDR3, taken from reference TRBV15 and TRBJ2-7): DAMVIQNPRYQVTQFGKPVTLSCSQTLNHNVMYWYQQKSSQAPKLLFHYYDKDFNNEADTPDNFQSRRPNTSFCFLDIRSPGLGDTAMYLCATSRVGGEYYEQYFGPGTRLTVT.

This clone was seen a few times. The CDR3 DNA sequence: TGTGCCAGCTCACTCACGACAGGGGCCTACGAGCAGTACTTC. Protein product: CASSLTTGAYEQYF. The chain has TRBV18 and TRBJ2-7, with 8 bases lining up with TRBD1. The V gene end was trimmed by 4 bases and the J gene end by 2 bases; junction bases not matched to a gene: 4. CDR1 is KGHSH, CDR2 LQKENI, per germline. The CDR3 loop spans 14 amino acids.

The chain employs TRBV6-4 and TRBJ2-3, with D tentatively TRBD2 (5 bases). Germline V gene lookup returns CDR1 MRHNA and CDR2 SNTAGT. CDR3 length equals 16 residues. Deletions cut 0 bases from V and 4 bases from J, with 14 bases between. The CDR3 loop reads CASSDSMASKPDTQYF. The CDR3 DNA reads TGTGCCAGCAGTGACTCGATGGCTAGCAAGCCAGATACGCAGTATTTT.

This clone has a single count. The chain links TRBV7-9 to TRBJ1-1; the match to TRBD1 covers 11 bases. V gave up 5 bases and J gave up 4 bases; unmatched junction bases: 6. The germline gives CDR1 SEHNR, CDR2 FQNEAQ (reference sequence). This CDR3 has 15 amino acids. CDR3 nucleotide sequence: TGTGCCAGCAGCCATGGACAGGGGGCGAGCACTGAAGCTTTCTTT. Translation: CASSHGQGASTEAFF.

The V call is TRBV2, the J call TRBJ2-7; 7 bases map to TRBD1. The CDR3 covers 14 residues. From germline, CDR1 is SNHLY and CDR2 FYNNEI. V trimming: 6 bases; J trimming: 4 bases; junction bases outside the gene matches: 9. CDR3 sequence (DNA): TGTGCCAGCAGCGTTTCGACAGGGACATACGAGCAGTACTTC. Residues: CASSVSTGTYEQYF.

This chain connects TRBV6-5 to TRBJ2-2; TRBD1 matches 8 bases. The length of the CDR3 is 15 residues. V was clipped by 10 bases and J by 0 bases; unmatched bases: 7. Germline assignment: CDR1 MNHEY and CDR2 SVGAGI. DNA of the CDR3: TGTGCCACCACCCGGGACAGGACGAACACCGGGGAGCTGTTTTTT. It is translated as CATTRDRTNTGELFF.